This T cell receptor beta chain was recovered during a study of cytomegalovirus exposure and HLA in healthy donors. The PCR employed 60 Vbeta primers together with 13 Jbeta primers. The method was immunoSEQ multiplex PCR; TCRdb's version includes in-frame clones alone and lacks a portion of them. In the table there are around 100,000 clones, 65% to 75% of which are singletons. As concerns this clone: Its antigen is currently unknown.

This CDR3 is 14 amino acids long. Trimming took off 9 bases at V and 2 bases at J, with 17 bases between the two ends. Germline CDR1 reads SNHLY; CDR2 reads FYNNEI. Whole-study findings and limits: Most TCR beta V segments were productive about 87% or about 30% of the time in an earlier analysis. Differences between HLA loci emerged in a later analysis of TCR association rates, with DRB1 most and HLA-C fewest. Reported results showed that the classifier diagnosed cytomegalovirus status with high specificity and sensitivity.

The rearrangement links TRBV2 to TRBJ2-7; D gene uncertain. The sequence was obtained from a man aged 40-49 years in good health and CMV-seropositive. The sample was PBMCs. CDR3 loop: CASNKIRSTYEQYF. CDR3 nucleotide sequence: TGTGCCAGTAATAAAATCCGGTCCACCTACGAGCAGTACTTC.